The clone carrying this T cell receptor beta chain has a handful of counts. Combining iRepertoire HTBI primers with Arm-PCR of CDR3 regions, the authors built TCR beta libraries. In TCRdb, the multiplex PCR reads were re-called with MiXCR into one record per CDR3 protein. The sample includes about 440,000 distinct CDR3 sequences, roughly 15% of them seen just once. Germline V gene sequence: CDR1 KGHDR, CDR2 SFDVKD. CDR3 length: 13 residues. The V gene lost 2 bases and the J gene lost 6 bases, with 9 bases spanning the gap. Time point indicated: newly diagnosed GD, antithyroid drugs for less than 3 months. The TCR library used RNA extracted from PBMCs. The record originates from a study of regulatory T cells in long-lasting Graves disease. These data also formed part of another study, on T cells in Graves' hyperthyroidism and ophthalmopathy. That publication notes: Diagnoses used clinical symptoms, serum thyroxine and TRAb, thyroid ultrasound and orbital computed tomography. A model using 13 V-J features told ophthalmopathy apart from stable hyperthyroidism. Prediction of ophthalmopathy progression came a median about 6 months pre-onset.

This chain links TRBV24-1 with TRBJ1-2; TRBD1 is a possible D gene (5 bases). The sample was peripheral blood mononuclear cells (PBMCs), taken at new diagnosis, from a patient treated with antithyroid drugs. The TCR sequence derives from a woman aged 30 to 39 with Graves disease. CDR3 sequence: CATSDSSRDGYTF. For the CDR3, the DNA is TGTGCCACCAGTGATTCTTCCAGGGATGGCTACACCTTC.